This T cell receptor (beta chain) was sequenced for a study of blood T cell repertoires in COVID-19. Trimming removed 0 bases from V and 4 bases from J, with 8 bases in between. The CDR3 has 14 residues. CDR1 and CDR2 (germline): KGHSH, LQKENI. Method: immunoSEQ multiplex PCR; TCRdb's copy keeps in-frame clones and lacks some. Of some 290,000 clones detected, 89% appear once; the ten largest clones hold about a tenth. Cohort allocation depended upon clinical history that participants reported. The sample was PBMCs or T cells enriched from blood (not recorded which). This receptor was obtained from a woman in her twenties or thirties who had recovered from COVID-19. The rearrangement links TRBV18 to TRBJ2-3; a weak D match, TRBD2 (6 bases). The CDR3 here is CASSPPTSSDTQYF. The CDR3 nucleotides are TGTGCCAGCTCACCACCAACTAGCTCAGATACGCAGTATTTT.